This T cell receptor beta chain was identified during a study of T-cell memory formation after mild COVID-19. Background on the study: TCR clusters largely stayed donor specific.

The V end was cut by 4 bases, the J end by 3 bases, with 18 bases between. The germline V gene has CDR1 LGHNA and CDR2 YSLEER. CDR3 length equals 17 residues. One entry per CDR3 protein, called by TCRdb with MiXCR from the 5' RACE reads. Of 450,000 or so distinct CDR3 sequences in the sample, roughly 25% were seen once. This sequence was found in an adult woman who had mild COVID-19 (a few samples of this study predate the infection). Cell type and time point are not known. Sequencing was performed on PBMCs or a T cell subset sorted from them (not recorded which). The rearrangement joins TRBV4-3 to TRBJ2-2, with D perhaps matching TRBD2 (6 bases). The CDR3 here is CASSPFGPGAYTGELFF. For the CDR3, the DNA is TGCGCCAGCAGCCCCTTTGGGCCGGGAGCGTACACCGGGGAGCTGTTTTTT.